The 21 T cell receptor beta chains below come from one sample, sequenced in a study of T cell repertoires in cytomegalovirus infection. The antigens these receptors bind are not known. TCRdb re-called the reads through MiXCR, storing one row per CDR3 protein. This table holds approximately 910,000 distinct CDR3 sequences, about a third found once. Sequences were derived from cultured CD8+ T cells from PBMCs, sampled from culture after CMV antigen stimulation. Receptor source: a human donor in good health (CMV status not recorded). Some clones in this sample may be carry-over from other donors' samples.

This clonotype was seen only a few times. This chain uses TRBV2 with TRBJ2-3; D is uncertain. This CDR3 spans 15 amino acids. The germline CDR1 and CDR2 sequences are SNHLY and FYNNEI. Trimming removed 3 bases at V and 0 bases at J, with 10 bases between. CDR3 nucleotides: TGTGCCAGCAGTGACGGCCGACTTAGCACAGATACGCAGTATTTT. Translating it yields CASSDGRLSTDTQYF. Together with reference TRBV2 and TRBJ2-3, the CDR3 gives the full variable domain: EPEVTQTPSHQVTQMGQEVILRCVPISNHLYFYWYRQILGQKVEFLVSFYNNEISEKSEIFDDQFSVERPDGSNFTLKIRSTKLEDSAMYFCASSDGRLSTDTQYFGPGTRLTVL.

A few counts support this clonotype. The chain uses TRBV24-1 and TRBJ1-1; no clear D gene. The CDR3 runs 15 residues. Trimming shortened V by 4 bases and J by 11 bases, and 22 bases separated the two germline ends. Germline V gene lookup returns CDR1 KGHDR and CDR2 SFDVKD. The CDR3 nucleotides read TGTGCCACCAGTGACCGGGCCGACTGCCCGGTAGGGGCTTTCTTT. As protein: CATSDRADCPVGAFF.

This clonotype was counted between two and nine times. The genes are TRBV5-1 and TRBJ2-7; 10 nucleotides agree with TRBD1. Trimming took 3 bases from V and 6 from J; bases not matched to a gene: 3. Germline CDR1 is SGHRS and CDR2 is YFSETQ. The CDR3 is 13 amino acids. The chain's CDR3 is CASSWTGGGEQYV. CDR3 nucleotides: TGCGCCAGCAGCTGGACAGGGGGTGGCGAGCAGTACGTC.

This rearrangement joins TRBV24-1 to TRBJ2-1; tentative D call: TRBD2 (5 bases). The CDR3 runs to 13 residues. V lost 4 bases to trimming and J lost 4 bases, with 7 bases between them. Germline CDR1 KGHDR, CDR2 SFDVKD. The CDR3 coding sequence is TGTGCCACCAGTGAACCGGGGTACAATGAGCAGTTCTTC. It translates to CATSEPGYNEQFF.

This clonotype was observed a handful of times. The CDR3 sequence is CASSLDGPQHF. CDR3 nucleotides: TGTGCCAGCAGCCTAGACGGGCCCCAGCATTTT. The rearrangement uses TRBV7-9 and TRBJ1-5; D is uncertain. The CDR3 is 11 amino acids. From germline, CDR1 is SEHNR and CDR2 FQNEAQ (reference sequence). Trimming left V 5 bases short and J 9 bases short, with 8 bases between.

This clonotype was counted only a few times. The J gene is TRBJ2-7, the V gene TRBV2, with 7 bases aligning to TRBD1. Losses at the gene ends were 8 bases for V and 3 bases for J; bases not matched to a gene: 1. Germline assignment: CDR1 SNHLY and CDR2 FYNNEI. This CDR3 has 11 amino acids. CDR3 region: CASDRDYEQYV. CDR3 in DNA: TGTGCCAGCGACAGGGACTACGAGCAGTACGTC.

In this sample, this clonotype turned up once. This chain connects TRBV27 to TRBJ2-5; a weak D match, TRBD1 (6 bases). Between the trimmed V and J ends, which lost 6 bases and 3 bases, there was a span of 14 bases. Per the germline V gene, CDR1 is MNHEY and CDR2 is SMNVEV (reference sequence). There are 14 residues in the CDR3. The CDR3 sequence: CASSGNRVEETQYF. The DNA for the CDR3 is TGTGCCAGCAGCGGGAACAGGGTGGAAGAGACCCAGTACTTC.

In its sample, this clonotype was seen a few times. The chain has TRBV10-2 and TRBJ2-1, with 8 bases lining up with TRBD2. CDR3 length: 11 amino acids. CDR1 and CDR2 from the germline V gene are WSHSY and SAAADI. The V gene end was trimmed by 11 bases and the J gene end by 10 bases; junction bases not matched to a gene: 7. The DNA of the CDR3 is TGCGCCGCCAGCGGGGGTGAGGAGCAGTTCTTC. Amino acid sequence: CAASGGEEQFF.

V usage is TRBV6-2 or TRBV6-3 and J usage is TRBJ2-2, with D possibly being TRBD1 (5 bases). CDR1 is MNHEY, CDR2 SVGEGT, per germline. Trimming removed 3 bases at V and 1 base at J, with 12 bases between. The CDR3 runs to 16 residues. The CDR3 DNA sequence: TGTGCCAGCAGTTATCCGTTCCAGGGGAACACCGGGGAGCTGTTTTTT. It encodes CASSYPFQGNTGELFF.

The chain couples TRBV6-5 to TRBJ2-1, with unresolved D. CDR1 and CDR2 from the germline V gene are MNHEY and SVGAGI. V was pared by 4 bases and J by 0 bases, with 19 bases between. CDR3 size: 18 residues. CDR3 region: CASSSSAYGSYSYNEQFF. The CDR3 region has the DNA TGTGCCAGCAGTTCCTCGGCGTACGGGTCCTACTCCTACAATGAGCAGTTCTTC.

The chain's CDR3 is CASSSGQYPNQPQHF. The CDR3 DNA sequence: TGTGCCAGCAGCTCCGGGCAGTACCCCAATCAGCCCCAGCATTTT. This rearrangement joins TRBV12-3 or TRBV12-4 to TRBJ1-5; no clear D gene. Trimming took off 6 bases at V and 3 bases at J, with 15 bases between the two ends. The length of the CDR3 is 15 residues.

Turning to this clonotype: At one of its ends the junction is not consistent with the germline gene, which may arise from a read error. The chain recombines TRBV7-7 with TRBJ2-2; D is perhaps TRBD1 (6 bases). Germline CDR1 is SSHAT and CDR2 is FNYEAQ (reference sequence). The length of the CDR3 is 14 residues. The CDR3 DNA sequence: TGTGCTAGCAGCCCCGGACAGCTCACCGGGGAGCTGTTTTTT. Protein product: CASSPGQLTGELFF.

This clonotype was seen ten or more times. CDR3 nucleotides: TGTGCCAGCAGCTTAGCCTTGACAGGGGGCCGATACTACACCTTC. Protein: CASSLALTGGRYYTF. The genes are TRBV7-9 and TRBJ1-2; 10 bases align to TRBD1. Looked up from germline, CDR1 is SEHNR and CDR2 is FQNEAQ (reference sequence). This CDR3 is built from 15 residues. The V and J ends lost 0 bases and 10 bases, in that order; junction bases with no gene match: 8. Based on the CDR3 plus reference TRBV7-9 and TRBJ1-2, the full variable domain is DTGVSQNPRHKITKRGQNVTFRCDPISEHNRLYWYRQTLGQGPEFLTYFQNEAQLEKSRLLSDRFSAERPKGSFSTLEIQRTEQGDSAMYLCASSLALTGGRYYTFGSGTRLTVV.

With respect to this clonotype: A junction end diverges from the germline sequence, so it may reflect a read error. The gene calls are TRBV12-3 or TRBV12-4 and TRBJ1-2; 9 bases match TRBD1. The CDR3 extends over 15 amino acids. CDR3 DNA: TGTTCCAGCAGTCCGGTTGAAAGGACAGGGGAAGGCTACACCTTC. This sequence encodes CSSSPVERTGEGYTF.

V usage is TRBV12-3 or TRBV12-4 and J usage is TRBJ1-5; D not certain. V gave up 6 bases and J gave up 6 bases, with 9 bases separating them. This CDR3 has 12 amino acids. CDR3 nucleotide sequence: TGTGCCAGCAGCCGACAATCTCAGCCCCAGCATTTT. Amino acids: CASSRQSQPQHF.

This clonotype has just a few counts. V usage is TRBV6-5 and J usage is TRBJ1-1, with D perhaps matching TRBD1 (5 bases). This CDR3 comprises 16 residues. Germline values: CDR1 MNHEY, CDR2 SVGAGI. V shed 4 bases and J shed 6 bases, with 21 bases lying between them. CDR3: CASSLTAQYLVAEAFF. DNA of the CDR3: TGTGCCAGCAGTTTGACAGCTCAATATTTGGTCGCTGAAGCTTTCTTT.

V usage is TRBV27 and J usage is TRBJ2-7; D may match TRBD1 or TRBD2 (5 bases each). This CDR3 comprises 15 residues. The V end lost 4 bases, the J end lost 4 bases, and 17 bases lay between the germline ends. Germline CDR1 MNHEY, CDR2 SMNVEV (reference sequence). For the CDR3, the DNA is TGTGCCAGCAGTTCCTACAGAGGGGCGACGTACGAGCAGTACTTC. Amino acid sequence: CASSSYRGATYEQYF.

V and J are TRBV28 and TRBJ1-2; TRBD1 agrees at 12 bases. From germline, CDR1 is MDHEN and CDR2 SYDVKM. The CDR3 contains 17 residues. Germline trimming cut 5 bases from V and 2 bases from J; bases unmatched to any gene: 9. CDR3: CASSTGTGGLNNYGYTF. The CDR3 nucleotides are TGTGCCAGCAGTACCGGGACAGGGGGCCTCAACAACTATGGCTACACCTTC.

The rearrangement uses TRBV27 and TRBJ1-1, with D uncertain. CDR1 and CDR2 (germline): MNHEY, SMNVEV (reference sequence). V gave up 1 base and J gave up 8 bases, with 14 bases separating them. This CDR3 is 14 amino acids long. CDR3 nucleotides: TGTGCCAGCAGTTTATTATACCAGCAGGAGGAAGCTTTCTTT. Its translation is CASSLLYQQEEAFF.

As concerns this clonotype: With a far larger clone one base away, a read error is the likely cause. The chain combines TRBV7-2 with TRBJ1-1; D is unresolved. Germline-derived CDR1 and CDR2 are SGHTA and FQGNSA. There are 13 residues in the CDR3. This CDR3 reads CANSLVVNTEAFF. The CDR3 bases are TGTGCCAACAGCTTAGTGGTGAACACTGAAGCTTTCTTT.

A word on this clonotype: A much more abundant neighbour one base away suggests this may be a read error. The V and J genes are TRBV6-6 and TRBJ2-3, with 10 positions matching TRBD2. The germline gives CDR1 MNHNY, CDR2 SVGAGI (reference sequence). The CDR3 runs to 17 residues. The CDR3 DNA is TGTGCCCGCAGTTACTCGATCCTAGCGGGGGGCACAGATACGCAGTATTTT. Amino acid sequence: CARSYSILAGGTDTQYF.